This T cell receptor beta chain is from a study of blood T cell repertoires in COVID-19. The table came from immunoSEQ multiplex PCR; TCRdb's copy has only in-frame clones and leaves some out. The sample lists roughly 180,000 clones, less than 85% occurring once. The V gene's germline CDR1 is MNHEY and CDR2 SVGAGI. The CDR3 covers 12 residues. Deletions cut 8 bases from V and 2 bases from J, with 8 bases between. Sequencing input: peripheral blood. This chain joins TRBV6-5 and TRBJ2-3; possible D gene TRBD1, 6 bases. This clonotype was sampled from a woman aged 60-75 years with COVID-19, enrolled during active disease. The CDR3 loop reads CASGGYTDTQYF. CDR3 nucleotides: TGTGCCAGCGGGGGCTACACAGATACGCAGTATTTT.